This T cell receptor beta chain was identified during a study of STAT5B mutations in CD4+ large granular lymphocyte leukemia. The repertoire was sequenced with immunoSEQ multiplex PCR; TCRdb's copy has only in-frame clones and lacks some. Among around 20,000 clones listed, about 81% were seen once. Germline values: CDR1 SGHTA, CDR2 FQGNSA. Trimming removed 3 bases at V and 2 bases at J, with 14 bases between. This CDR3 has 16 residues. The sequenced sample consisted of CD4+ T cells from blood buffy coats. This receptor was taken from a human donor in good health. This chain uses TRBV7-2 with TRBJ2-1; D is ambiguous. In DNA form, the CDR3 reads TGTGCCAGCAGCTTCTCGGCGGCCCCAGCCTACAATGAGCAGTTCTTC. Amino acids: CASSFSAAPAYNEQFF.